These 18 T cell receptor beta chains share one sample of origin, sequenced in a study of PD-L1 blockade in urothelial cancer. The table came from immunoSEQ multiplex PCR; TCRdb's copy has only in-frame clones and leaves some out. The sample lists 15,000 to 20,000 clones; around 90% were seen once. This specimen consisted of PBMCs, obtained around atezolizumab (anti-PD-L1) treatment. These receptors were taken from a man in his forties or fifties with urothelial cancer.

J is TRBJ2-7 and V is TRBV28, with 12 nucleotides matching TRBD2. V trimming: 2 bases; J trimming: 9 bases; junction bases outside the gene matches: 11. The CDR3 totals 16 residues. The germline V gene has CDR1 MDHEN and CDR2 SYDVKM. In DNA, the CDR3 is TGTGCCAGCAGTTTAGGGCTAGCGGGAGGGATTAATTTGCAGTACTTC. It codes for CASSLGLAGGINLQYF. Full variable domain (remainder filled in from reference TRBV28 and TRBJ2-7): DVKVTQSSRYLVKRTGEKVFLECVQDMDHENMFWYRQDPGLGLRLIYFSYDVKMKEKGDIPEGYSVSREKKERFSLILESASTNQTSMYLCASSLGLAGGINLQYFGPGTRLTVT.

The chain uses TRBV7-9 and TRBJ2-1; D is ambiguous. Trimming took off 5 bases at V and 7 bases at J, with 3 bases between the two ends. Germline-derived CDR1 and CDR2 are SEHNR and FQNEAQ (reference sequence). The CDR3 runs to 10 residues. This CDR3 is CASSPNEQFF. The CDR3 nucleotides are TGTGCCAGCAGCCCAAATGAGCAGTTCTTC.

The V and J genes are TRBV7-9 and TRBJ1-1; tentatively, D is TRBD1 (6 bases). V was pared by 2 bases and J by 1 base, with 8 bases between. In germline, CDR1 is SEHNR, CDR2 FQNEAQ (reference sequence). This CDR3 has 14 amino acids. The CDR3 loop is CASSLLTGNTEAFF. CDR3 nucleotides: TGTGCCAGCAGCTTACTGACAGGGAACACTGAAGCTTTCTTT.

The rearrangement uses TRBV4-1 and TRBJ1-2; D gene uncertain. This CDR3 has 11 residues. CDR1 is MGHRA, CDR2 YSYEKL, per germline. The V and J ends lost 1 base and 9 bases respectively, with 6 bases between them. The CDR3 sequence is CASSQGTSYTF. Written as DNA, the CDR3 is TGCGCCAGCAGCCAAGGGACTAGCTACACCTTC.

CDR3 amino acids: CASSFGGLAAYEQYF. The CDR3 DNA is TGTGCCAGCAGTTTTGGGGGACTAGCGGCCTACGAGCAGTACTTC. V gene TRBV6-1 combines with J gene TRBJ2-7; 11 positions agree with TRBD2. Germline assignment: CDR1 MNHNS and CDR2 SASEGT. The CDR3 has 15 amino acids. Trimming took 5 bases from V and 2 from J; bases not matched to a gene: 5.

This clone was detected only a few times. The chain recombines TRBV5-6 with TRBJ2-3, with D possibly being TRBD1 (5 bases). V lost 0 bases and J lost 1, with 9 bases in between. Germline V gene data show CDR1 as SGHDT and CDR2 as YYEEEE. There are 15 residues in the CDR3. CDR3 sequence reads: CASSLGQSRTDTQYF. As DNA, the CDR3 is TGTGCCAGCAGCTTGGGACAGAGTCGCACAGATACGCAGTATTTT.

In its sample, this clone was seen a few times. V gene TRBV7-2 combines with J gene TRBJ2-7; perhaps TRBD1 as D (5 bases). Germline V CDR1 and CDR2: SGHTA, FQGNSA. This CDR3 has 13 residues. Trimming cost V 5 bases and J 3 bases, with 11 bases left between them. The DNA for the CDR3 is TGTGCCAGCAGCGTCTATGGACACTACGAGCAGTACTTC. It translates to CASSVYGHYEQYF.

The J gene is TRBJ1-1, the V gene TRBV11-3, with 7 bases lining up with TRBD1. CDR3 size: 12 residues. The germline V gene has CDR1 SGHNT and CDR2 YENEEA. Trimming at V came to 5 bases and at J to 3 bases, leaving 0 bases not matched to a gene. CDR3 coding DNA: TGTGCCAGCAGCCAGGGGGACACTGAAGCTTTCTTT. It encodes CASSQGDTEAFF.

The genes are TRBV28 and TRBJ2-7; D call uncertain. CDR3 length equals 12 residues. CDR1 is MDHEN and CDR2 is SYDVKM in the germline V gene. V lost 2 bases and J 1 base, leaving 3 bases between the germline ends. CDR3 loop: CASSLRSYEQYF. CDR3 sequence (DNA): TGTGCCAGCAGTTTACGGTCCTACGAGCAGTACTTC.

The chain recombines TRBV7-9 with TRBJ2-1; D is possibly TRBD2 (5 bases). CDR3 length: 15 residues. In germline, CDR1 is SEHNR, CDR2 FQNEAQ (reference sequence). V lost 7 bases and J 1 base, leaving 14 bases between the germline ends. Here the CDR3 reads CASNPAGESYNEQFF. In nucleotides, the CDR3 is TGTGCCAGCAACCCCGCCGGGGAATCCTACAATGAGCAGTTCTTC. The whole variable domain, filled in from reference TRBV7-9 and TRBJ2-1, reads DTGVSQNPRHKITKRGQNVTFRCDPISEHNRLYWYRQTLGQGPEFLTYFQNEAQLEKSRLLSDRFSAERPKGSFSTLEIQRTEQGDSAMYLCASNPAGESYNEQFFGPGTRLTVL.

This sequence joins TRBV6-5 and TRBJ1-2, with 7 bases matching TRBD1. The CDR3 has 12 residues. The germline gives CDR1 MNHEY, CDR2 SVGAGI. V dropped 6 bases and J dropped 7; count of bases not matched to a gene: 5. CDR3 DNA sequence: TGTGCCAGCAGCCGACAGGGCGGTGGCTACACCTTC. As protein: CASSRQGGGYTF.

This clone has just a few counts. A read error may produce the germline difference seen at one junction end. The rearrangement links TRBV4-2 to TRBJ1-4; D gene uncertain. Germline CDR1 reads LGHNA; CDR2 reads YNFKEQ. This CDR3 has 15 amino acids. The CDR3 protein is CASSQDGSSLEELFF. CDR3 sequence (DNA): TGTGCCAGCAGCCAAGATGGTAGCAGCCTTGAAGAACTGTTTTTT.

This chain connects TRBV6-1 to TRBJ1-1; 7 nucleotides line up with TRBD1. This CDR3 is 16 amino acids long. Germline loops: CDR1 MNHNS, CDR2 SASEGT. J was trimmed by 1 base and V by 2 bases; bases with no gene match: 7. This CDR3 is CASSERTGVGNTEAFF. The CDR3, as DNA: TGTGCCAGCAGTGAAAGAACAGGGGTCGGGAACACTGAAGCTTTCTTT.

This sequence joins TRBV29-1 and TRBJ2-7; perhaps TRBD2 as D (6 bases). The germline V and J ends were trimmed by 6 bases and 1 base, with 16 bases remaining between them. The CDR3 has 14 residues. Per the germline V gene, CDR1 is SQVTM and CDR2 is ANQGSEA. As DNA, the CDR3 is TGCAGCGTCGCGGGACCTCGTGGGTCCTACGAGCAGTACTTC. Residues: CSVAGPRGSYEQYF.

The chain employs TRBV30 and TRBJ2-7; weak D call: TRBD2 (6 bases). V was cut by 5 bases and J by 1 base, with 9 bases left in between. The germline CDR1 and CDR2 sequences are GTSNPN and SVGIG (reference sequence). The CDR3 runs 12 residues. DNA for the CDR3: TGTGCCTGGGGAGGGGTTTCCTACGAGCAGTACTTC. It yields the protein CAWGGVSYEQYF.

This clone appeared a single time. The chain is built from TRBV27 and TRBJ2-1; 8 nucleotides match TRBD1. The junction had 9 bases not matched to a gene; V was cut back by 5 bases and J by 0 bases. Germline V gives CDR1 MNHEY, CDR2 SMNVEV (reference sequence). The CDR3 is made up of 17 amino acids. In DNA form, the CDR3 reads TGTGCCAGCAGTCTCCAGGACAGGGTGGGCTCCTACAATGAGCAGTTCTTC. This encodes CASSLQDRVGSYNEQFF.

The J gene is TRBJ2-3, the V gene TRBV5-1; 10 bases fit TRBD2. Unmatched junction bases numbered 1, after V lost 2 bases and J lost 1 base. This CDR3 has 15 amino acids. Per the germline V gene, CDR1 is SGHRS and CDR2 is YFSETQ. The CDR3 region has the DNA TGCGCCAGCAGCTTTAGCGGGGGGCGCACAGATACGCAGTATTTT. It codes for CASSFSGGRTDTQYF.

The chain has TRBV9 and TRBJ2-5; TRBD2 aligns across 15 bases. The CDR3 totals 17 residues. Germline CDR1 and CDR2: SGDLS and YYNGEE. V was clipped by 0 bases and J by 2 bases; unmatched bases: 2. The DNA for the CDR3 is TGTGCCAGCAGCGTAGCTGGGACTAGCGGGGGGCAAGAGACCCAGTACTTC. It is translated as CASSVAGTSGGQETQYF.